The clone carrying this T cell receptor beta chain was found once. A read error may produce the germline difference seen at one junction end. This specimen belongs to a study of Graves' ophthalmopathy and Graves' hyperthyroidism. In germline, CDR1 is SEHNR, CDR2 FQNEAQ (reference sequence). The CDR3 runs to 13 residues. The authors amplified TCR beta CDR3 regions from RNA transcripts. RT-PCR in the first round used HTBI primers; a second-round multiplex PCR followed. TCRdb ran MiXCR on the multiplex PCR reads and lists one entry per CDR3 protein. The repertoire holds a few hundred thousand distinct CDR3 sequences, less than 40% seen once, with around 4% in the top ten.

The TCR originated in an adult man with Graves' hyperthyroidism. The source material was peripheral blood or thyroid tissue (not recorded which). The chain has TRBV7-9 and TRBJ2-7; D may match TRBD1 or TRBD2 (5 bases each). CDR3 coding DNA: TGTGCCAGCAGTCCCGGGACGGTCTACGATCAGTACTTC. Translating gives CASSPGTVYDQYF.